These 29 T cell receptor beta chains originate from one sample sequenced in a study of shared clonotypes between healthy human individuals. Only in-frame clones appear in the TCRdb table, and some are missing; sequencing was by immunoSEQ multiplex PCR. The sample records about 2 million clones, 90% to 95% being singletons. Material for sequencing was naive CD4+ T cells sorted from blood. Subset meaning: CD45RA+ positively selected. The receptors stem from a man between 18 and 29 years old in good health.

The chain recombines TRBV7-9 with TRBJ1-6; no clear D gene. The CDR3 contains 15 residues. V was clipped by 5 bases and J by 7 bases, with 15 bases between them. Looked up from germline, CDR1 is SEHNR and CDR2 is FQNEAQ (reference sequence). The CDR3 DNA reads TGTGCCAGCAGCGATATCCGGGGTTCAAATTCACCCCTCCACTTT. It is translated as CASSDIRGSNSPLHF.

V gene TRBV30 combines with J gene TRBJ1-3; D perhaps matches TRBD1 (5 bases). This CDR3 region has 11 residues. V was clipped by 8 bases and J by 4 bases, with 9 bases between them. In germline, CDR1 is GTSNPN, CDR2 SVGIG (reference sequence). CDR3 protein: CAGARGNTIYF. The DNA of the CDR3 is TGTGCCGGGGCGAGGGGAAACACCATATATTTT. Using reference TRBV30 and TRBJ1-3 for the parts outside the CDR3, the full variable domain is SQTIHQWPATLVQPVGSPLSLECTVEGTSNPNLYWYRQAAGRGLQLLFYSVGIGQISSEVPQNLSASRPQDRQFILSSKKLLLSDSGFYLCAGARGNTIYFGEGSWLTVV.

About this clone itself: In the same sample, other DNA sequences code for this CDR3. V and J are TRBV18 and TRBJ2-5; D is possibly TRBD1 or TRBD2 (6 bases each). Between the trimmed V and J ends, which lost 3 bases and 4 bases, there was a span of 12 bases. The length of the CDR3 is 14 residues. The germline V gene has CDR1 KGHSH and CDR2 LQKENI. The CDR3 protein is CASSPSGAGETQYF. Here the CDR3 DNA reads TGTGCCAGCTCACCGTCGGGGGCGGGAGAGACCCAGTACTTC.

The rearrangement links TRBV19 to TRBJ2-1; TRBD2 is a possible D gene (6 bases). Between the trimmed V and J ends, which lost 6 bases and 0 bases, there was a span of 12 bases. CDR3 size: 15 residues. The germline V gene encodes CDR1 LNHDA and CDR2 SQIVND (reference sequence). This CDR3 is CASRGGTSSYNEQFF. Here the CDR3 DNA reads TGTGCCAGTAGGGGGGGAACGAGCTCCTACAATGAGCAGTTCTTC.

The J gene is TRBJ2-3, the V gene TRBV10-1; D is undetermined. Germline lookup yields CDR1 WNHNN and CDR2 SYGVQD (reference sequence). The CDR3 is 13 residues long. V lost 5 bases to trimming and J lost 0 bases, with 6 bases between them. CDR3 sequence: CASSPHSTDTQYF. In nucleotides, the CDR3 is TGCGCCAGCAGTCCACACAGCACAGATACGCAGTATTTT.

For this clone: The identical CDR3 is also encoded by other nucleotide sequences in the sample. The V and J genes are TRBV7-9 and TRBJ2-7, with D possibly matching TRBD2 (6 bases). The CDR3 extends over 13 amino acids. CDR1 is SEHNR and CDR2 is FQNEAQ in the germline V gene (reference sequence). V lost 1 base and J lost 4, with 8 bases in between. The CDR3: CASSLVGGYEQYF. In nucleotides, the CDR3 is TGTGCCAGCAGCTTAGTTGGGGGGTACGAGCAGTACTTC.

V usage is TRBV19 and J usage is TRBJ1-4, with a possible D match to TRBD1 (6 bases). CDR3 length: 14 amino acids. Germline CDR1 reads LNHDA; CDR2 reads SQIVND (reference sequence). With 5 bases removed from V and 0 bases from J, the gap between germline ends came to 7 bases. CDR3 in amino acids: CASSEGATNEKLFF. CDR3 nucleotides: TGTGCCAGTAGTGAGGGGGCAACTAATGAAAAACTGTTTTTT.

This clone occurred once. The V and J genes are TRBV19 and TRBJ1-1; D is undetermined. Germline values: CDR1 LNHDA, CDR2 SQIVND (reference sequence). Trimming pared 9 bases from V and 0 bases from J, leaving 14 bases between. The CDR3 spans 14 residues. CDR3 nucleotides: TGTGCCAGCGATCACTGTAGGGTGAACACTGAAGCTTTCTTT. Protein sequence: CASDHCRVNTEAFF.

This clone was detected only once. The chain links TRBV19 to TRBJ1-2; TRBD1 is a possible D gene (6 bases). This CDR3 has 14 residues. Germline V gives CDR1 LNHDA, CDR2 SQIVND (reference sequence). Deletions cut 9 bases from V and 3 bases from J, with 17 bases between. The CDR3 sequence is CASRGQGLHYGYTF. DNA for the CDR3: TGTGCCAGCCGGGGCCAGGGGTTGCACTATGGCTACACCTTC.

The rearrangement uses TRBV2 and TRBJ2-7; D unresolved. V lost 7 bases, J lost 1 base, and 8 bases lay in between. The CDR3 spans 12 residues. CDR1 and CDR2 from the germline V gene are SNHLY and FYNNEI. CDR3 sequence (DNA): TGTGCCAGCAAGGGCAGTTCCTACGAGCAGTACTTC. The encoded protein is CASKGSSYEQYF.

As DNA, the CDR3 is TGCAGCGTTGCCGGGGGGGCCCCCACAGATACGCAGTATTTT. Its translation: CSVAGGAPTDTQYF. This chain joins TRBV29-1 and TRBJ2-3, with 8 bases lining up with TRBD2. This CDR3 spans 14 amino acids. Germline lookup yields CDR1 SQVTM and CDR2 ANQGSEA. V was pared by 4 bases and J by 2 bases, with 5 bases of the junction left unmatched.

The CDR3 sequence is CASSEHSLMNYGYTF. CDR3 nucleotide sequence: TGTGCCAGCAGTGAACATTCACTGATGAACTATGGCTACACCTTC. The V and J genes are TRBV6-1 and TRBJ1-2; D ambiguous. The CDR3 is 15 residues long. Germline CDR1 is MNHNS and CDR2 is SASEGT. V was pared by 2 bases and J by 2 bases, with 12 bases between.

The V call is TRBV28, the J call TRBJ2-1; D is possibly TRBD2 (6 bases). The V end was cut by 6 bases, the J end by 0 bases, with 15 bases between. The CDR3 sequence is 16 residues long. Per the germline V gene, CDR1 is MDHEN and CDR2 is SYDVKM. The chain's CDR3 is CASSGSGDSSYNEQFF. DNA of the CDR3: TGTGCCAGCAGCGGTAGCGGCGATAGCTCCTACAATGAGCAGTTCTTC. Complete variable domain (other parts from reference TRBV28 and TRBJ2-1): DVKVTQSSRYLVKRTGEKVFLECVQDMDHENMFWYRQDPGLGLRLIYFSYDVKMKEKGDIPEGYSVSREKKERFSLILESASTNQTSMYLCASSGSGDSSYNEQFFGPGTRLTVL.

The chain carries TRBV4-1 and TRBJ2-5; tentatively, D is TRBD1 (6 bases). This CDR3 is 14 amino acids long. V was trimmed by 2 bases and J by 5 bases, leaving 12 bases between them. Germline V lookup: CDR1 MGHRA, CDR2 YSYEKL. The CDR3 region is CASSQYREGETQYF. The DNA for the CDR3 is TGCGCCAGCAGCCAATACAGGGAAGGGGAGACCCAGTACTTC.

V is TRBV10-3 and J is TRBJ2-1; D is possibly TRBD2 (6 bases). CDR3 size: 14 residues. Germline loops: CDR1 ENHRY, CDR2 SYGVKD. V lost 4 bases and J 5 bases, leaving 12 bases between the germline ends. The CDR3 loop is CAISASGQNNEQFF. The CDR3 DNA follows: TGTGCCATCAGTGCGAGCGGGCAGAACAATGAGCAGTTCTTC.

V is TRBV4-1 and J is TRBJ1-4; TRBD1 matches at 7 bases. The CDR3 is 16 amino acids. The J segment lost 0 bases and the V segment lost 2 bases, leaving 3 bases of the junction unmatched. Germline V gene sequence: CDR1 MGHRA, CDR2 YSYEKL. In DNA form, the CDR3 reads TGCGCCAGCAGCCAAACAGGGGCTCCAACTAATGAAAAACTGTTTTTT. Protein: CASSQTGAPTNEKLFF.

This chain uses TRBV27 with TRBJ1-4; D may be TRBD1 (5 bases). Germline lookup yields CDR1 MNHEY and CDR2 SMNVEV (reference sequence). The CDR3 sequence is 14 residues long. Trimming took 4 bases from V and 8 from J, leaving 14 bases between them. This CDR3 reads CASSSGGKGEKLFF. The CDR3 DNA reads TGTGCCAGCAGTTCTGGGGGGAAAGGCGAAAAACTGTTTTTT.

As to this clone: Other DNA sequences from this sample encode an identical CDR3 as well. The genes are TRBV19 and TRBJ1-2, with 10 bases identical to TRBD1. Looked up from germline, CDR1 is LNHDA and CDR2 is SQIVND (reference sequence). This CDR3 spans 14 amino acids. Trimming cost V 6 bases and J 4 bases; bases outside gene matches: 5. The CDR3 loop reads CASRRQGAGYGYTF. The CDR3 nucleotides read TGTGCCAGTAGAAGACAGGGGGCCGGCTATGGCTACACCTTC. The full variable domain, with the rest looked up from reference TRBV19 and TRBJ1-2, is DGGITQSPKYLFRKEGQNVTLSCEQNLNHDAMYWYRQDPGQGLRLIYYSQIVNDFQKGDIAEGYSVSREKKESFPLTVTSAQKNPTAFYLCASRRQGAGYGYTFGSGTRLTVV.

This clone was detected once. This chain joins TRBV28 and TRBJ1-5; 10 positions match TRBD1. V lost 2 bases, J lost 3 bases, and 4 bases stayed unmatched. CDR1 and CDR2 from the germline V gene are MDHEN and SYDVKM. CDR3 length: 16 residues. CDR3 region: CASSLQDRGPNQPQHF. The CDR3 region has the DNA TGTGCCAGCAGTTTACAAGACAGGGGGCCCAATCAGCCCCAGCATTTT.

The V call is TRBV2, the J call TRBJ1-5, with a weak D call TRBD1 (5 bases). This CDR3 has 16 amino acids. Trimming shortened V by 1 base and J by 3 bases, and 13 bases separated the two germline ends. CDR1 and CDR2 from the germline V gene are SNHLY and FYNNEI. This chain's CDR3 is CASSEEGSGHNQPQHF. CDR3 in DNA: TGTGCCAGCAGTGAAGAGGGGTCAGGGCACAATCAGCCCCAGCATTTT.

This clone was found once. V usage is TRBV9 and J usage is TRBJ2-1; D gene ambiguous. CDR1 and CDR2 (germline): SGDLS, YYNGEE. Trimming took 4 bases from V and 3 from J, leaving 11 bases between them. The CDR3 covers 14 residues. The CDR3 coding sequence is TGTGCCAGCAGCCCTGGCCAGAACTACAATGAGCAGTTCTTC. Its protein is CASSPGQNYNEQFF.

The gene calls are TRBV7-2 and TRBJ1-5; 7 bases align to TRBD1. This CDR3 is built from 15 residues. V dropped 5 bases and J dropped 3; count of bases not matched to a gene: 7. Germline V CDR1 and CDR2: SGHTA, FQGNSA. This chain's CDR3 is CASSPRQGFNQPQHF. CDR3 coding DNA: TGTGCCAGCAGCCCCCGACAGGGCTTCAATCAGCCCCAGCATTTT.

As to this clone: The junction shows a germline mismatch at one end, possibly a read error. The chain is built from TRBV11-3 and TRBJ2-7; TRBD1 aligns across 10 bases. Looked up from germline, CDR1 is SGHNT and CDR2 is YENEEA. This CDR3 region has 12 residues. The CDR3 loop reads CASSLFTGTGDF. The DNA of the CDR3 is TGTGCCAGCAGCCTATTTACCGGGACAGGGGACTTC.

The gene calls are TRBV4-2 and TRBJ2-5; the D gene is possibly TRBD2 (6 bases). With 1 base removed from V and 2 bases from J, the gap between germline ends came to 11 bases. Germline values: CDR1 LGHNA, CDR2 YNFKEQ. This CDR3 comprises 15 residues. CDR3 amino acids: CASSQGTSRQETQYF. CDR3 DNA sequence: TGTGCCAGCAGCCAAGGAACTAGCAGACAAGAGACCCAGTACTTC.

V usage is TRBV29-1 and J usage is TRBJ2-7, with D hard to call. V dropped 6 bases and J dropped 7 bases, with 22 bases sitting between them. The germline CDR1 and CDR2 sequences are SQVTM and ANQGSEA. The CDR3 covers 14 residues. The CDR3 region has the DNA TGCAGCGTAGTCTTACTTTTAGGGCCCCATGAGCAGTACTTC. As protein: CSVVLLLGPHEQYF.

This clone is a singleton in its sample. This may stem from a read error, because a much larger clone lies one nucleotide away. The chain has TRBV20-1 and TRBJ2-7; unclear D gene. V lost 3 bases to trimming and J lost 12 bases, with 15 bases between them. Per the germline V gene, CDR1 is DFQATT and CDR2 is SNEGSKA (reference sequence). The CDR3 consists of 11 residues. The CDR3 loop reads CSASGPLGTYF. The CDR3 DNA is TGCAGTGCTAGTGGGCCCCTCGGCACGTACTTC.

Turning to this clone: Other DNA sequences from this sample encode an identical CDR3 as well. Written as DNA, the CDR3 is TGTGCCAGCAGTGAAGGACAGGGAGGCAATCAGCCCCAGCATTTT. Its translation: CASSEGQGGNQPQHF. V usage is TRBV6-1 and J usage is TRBJ1-5; 7 bases map to TRBD1. Germline V lookup: CDR1 MNHNS, CDR2 SASEGT. Trimming at V came to 1 base and at J to 2 bases, leaving 2 bases not matched to a gene. The CDR3 covers 15 residues.

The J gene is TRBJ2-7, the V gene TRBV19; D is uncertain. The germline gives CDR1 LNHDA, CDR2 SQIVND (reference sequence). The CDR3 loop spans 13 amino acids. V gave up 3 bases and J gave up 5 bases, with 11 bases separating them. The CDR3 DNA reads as TGTGCCAGTAGTATGGGTGCTAGGAACGAGCAGTACTTC. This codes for CASSMGARNEQYF.

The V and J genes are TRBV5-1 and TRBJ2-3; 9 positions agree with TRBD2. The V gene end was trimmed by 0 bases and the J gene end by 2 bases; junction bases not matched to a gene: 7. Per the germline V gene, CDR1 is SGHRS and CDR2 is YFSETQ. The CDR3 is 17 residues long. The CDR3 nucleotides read TGCGCCAGCAGCTTGGCCAAGACTAGCGGTATCACAGATACGCAGTATTTT. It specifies CASSLAKTSGITDTQYF.